The 18 T cell receptor beta chains below all came from one sample that was sequenced in a study of Graves' ophthalmopathy and Graves' hyperthyroidism. Amplification of the TCR beta CDR3 regions used RNA transcripts (as template). The workflow started with a first-round RT-PCR run with HTBI primers and then moved on to a second-round multiplex PCR. TCRdb called the multiplex PCR reads again in MiXCR, with one record for every CDR3 protein. The sample contains almost 750,000 distinct CDR3 sequences, about 44% of which appear only once. Sequenced sample: peripheral blood. The source of these receptors is an adult man with Graves' ophthalmopathy.

This clonotype has a count of ten or more. This chain uses TRBV29-1 with TRBJ1-2; D is possibly TRBD1 (6 bases). V lost 7 bases, J lost 4 bases, and 22 bases lay in between. Germline lookup yields CDR1 SQVTM and CDR2 ANQGSEA. CDR3 length equals 15 residues. The CDR3 spells CSARDTGLRAYGYTF. CDR3 nucleotide sequence: TGCAGCGCTCGCGACACAGGGTTGCGCGCCTATGGCTACACCTTC.

This clonotype appeared many times. The chain joins TRBV29-1 to TRBJ2-7; either TRBD1 or TRBD2 may fit D (5 bases each). The CDR3 sequence is 12 residues long. Per the germline V gene, CDR1 is SQVTM and CDR2 is ANQGSEA. The V end was cut by 5 bases, the J end by 5 bases, with 13 bases between. CDR3 amino acids: CSVTLVGDEQYF. The CDR3 nucleotides read TGCAGCGTTACGTTGGTGGGGGACGAGCAGTACTTC.

The rearrangement joins TRBV5-1 to TRBJ1-2; possible D gene TRBD1, 6 bases. CDR3 length equals 13 residues. Germline CDR1 reads SGHRS; CDR2 reads YFSETQ. Trimming cost V 7 bases and J 8 bases, with 18 bases left between them. In DNA, the CDR3 is TGCGCCAGCTCCGGGACAAATCGGCCCGGCTACACCTTC. As protein: CASSGTNRPGYTF.

This chain joins TRBV25-1 and TRBJ2-5; D gene unclear. This CDR3 comprises 16 residues. Per the germline V gene, CDR1 is MGHDK and CDR2 is SYGVNS. The V end was cut by 1 base, the J end by 2 bases, with 14 bases between. The CDR3 loop is CASSESYREQQETQYF. The CDR3 nucleotides are TGTGCCAGCAGTGAATCGTACAGAGAACAGCAAGAGACCCAGTACTTC.

This clonotype was counted many times. The V call is TRBV7-2, the J call TRBJ2-5; the match to TRBD2 covers 15 bases. The CDR3 is 16 amino acids. V dropped 6 bases and J dropped 10; count of bases not matched to a gene: 12. Looked up from germline, CDR1 is SGHTA and CDR2 is FQGNSA. CDR3: CASRPHHGLAGGDQYF. DNA for the CDR3: TGTGCCAGCAGACCTCACCATGGACTAGCGGGAGGGGACCAGTACTTC.

This clonotype was seen at least ten times. The V call is TRBV14, the J call TRBJ1-2, with D unresolved. The germline V gene encodes CDR1 SGHDN and CDR2 FVKESK. This CDR3 is 14 amino acids long. V lost 0 bases, J lost 3 bases, and 8 bases lay in between. DNA of the CDR3: TGTGCCAGCAGCCAAGAGAGGACCCACTATGGCTACACCTTC. It encodes CASSQERTHYGYTF.

The chain combines TRBV29-1 with TRBJ2-1; 10 bases line up with TRBD2. The J segment lost 2 bases and the V segment lost 6 bases, leaving 1 base of the junction unmatched. The CDR3 spans 13 residues. Per the germline V gene, CDR1 is SQVTM and CDR2 is ANQGSEA. Written as DNA, the CDR3 is TGCAGCGTGAGCGGGGGGGCCTACAATGAGCAGTTCTTC. Protein: CSVSGGAYNEQFF.

This clonotype appeared many times. V gene TRBV2 combines with J gene TRBJ1-1; D remains unclear. The V gene's germline CDR1 is SNHLY and CDR2 FYNNEI. This CDR3 contains 11 residues. V shed 8 bases and J shed 12 bases, with 16 bases lying between them. The CDR3 nucleotides read TGTGCCAGCCATTTGGAGGAGGGAACTTTCTTT. This gives the protein CASHLEEGTFF.

This clonotype appeared many times. The CDR3: CASIDSNSGNTIYF. Written as DNA, the CDR3 is TGTGCCAGCATCGACAGTAACTCTGGAAACACCATATATTTT. The gene calls are TRBV7-9 and TRBJ1-3; a weak D match, TRBD1 (5 bases). The CDR3 consists of 14 residues. Trimming took 7 bases from V and 0 from J, leaving 10 bases between them. CDR1 and CDR2 from the germline V gene are SEHNR and FQNEAQ (reference sequence).

Many counts were recorded for this clonotype. The rearrangement joins TRBV7-9 to TRBJ2-7; D remains unclear. Trimming cost V 5 bases and J 2 bases, with 10 bases left between them. CDR3 length: 13 residues. Germline CDR1 SEHNR, CDR2 FQNEAQ (reference sequence). The CDR3 sequence: CASSLRHPYEQYF. CDR3 DNA: TGTGCCAGCAGCCTCAGGCACCCCTACGAGCAGTACTTC.

This clonotype was counted at least ten times. The gene calls are TRBV7-3 and TRBJ2-7, with D maybe TRBD2 (6 bases). Germline V gene data show CDR1 as SGHTA and CDR2 as FQGTGA. The CDR3 has 13 amino acids. Trimming took 8 bases from V and 1 from J, leaving 12 bases between them. The CDR3 DNA reads TGTGCCAGCTTTTCTAGCGCGTCCTACGAGCAGTACTTC. As protein: CASFSSASYEQYF.

This clonotype was seen repeatedly, ten times or more. The J gene is TRBJ1-2, the V gene TRBV11-2; D ambiguous. CDR1 and CDR2 from the germline V gene are SGHAT and FQNNGV. This CDR3 has 14 amino acids. Trimming removed 1 base from V and 6 bases from J, with 12 bases in between. This CDR3 is CASSLARARDGYTF. CDR3 in DNA: TGTGCCAGCAGCTTAGCTCGGGCGCGAGATGGCTACACCTTC.

This clonotype has only one observation. The chain employs TRBV2 and TRBJ2-3; 8 bases map to TRBD2. Germline-derived CDR1 and CDR2 are SNHLY and FYNNEI. The J segment lost 9 bases and the V segment lost 6 bases, leaving 8 bases of the junction unmatched. CDR3 length: 13 residues. CDR3 sequence: CASRPPGGETQYF. CDR3 DNA: TGTGCCAGCAGGCCGCCGGGGGGGGAAACGCAGTATTTT.

In regard to this clonotype: The junction departs from the called germline gene at one end, perhaps through a read error. The chain is built from TRBV10-3 and TRBJ1-5; 9 bases map to TRBD1. Germline V gives CDR1 ENHRY, CDR2 SYGVKD. This CDR3 spans 14 amino acids. The CDR3 sequence: CASSEDRGNQPQHF. Here the CDR3 DNA reads TGTGCCAGCAGTGAAGACAGGGGGAATCAGCCCCAGCATTTT.

This clonotype came up a few times. V and J are TRBV29-1 and TRBJ1-2, with 9 bases lining up with TRBD1. Germline V gives CDR1 SQVTM, CDR2 ANQGSEA. The CDR3 consists of 11 residues. Unmatched junction bases numbered 4, after V lost 6 bases and J lost 8 bases. CDR3 DNA sequence: TGCAGCGTGGGGACAGGGCGCGGCTACACCTTC. Translation gives CSVGTGRGYTF. Full variable domain (rest looked up from reference TRBV29-1 and TRBJ1-2): SAVISQKPSRDICQRGTSLTIQCQVDSQVTMMFWYRQQPGQSLTLIATANQGSEATYESGFVIDKFPISRPNLTFSTLTVSNMSPEDSSIYLCSVGTGRGYTFGSGTRLTVV.

This clonotype showed up many times. This chain's CDR3 is CASSPWAAETQYF. CDR3 DNA: TGTGCCAGCAGCCCATGGGCGGCGGAGACCCAGTACTTC. The chain employs TRBV11-2 and TRBJ2-5; D not resolved. Germline V gene data show CDR1 as SGHAT and CDR2 as FQNNGV. The CDR3 is 13 residues long. With 5 bases removed from V and 5 bases from J, the gap between germline ends came to 12 bases.

V usage is TRBV2 and J usage is TRBJ1-5, with D perhaps matching TRBD1 (5 bases). CDR1 and CDR2 from the germline V gene are SNHLY and FYNNEI. V was pared by 7 bases and J by 7 bases, with 14 bases between. The CDR3 is 13 residues long. CDR3 protein: CASTLGVGQPQHF. The DNA of the CDR3 is TGTGCCAGCACCTTAGGGGTAGGCCAGCCCCAGCATTTT.

The chain recombines TRBV24-1 with TRBJ2-5, with TRBD1 matching 11 bases. In germline, CDR1 is KGHDR, CDR2 SFDVKD. Trimming took 3 bases from V and 0 from J; bases not matched to a gene: 8. The CDR3 is 18 amino acids. CDR3 loop: CATSDLGQGAENQETQYF. The CDR3 DNA follows: TGTGCCACCAGTGATCTCGGACAGGGGGCAGAGAACCAAGAGACCCAGTACTTC.